What follows is one TCR beta chain and its context. The target antigen is unknown. The CDR3 is 14 amino acids. Looked up from germline, CDR1 is SNHLY and CDR2 is FYNNEI. Trimming took 3 bases from V and 11 from J; bases not matched to a gene: 10. Sampling consisted of one heparinised blood draw per donor, averaging around 100 mL. In all sorted populations, purity surpassed 95%. These data originate in a study of beta chain features in type 1 diabetes. General observations from the study: TCRB repertoires of naive, central memory and Treg cells appeared more similar among patients than among healthy donors. Moderately but significantly shorter TCRB CDR3s were found in Type 1 diabetes patients in all four CD4+ subsets.

Of the isolated RNA, all was reverse transcribed, and so the sequenced material was expressed TCRB transcripts. Sequencing was performed with immunoSEQ multiplex PCR; in TCRdb, only in-frame clones are kept and a portion is missing. In the table there are about 300,000 clones, roughly 13% of which are singletons. This chain joins TRBV2 and TRBJ2-1; 7 positions agree with TRBD2. Sequencing was carried out using naive CD4+ T cells from blood. The receptor's source is a woman aged 18-29 years with type 1 diabetes. CDR3: CASSDDRAGRKQFF. As DNA, the CDR3 is TGTGCCAGCAGTGATGATCGGGCCGGGAGGAAGCAGTTCTTC.